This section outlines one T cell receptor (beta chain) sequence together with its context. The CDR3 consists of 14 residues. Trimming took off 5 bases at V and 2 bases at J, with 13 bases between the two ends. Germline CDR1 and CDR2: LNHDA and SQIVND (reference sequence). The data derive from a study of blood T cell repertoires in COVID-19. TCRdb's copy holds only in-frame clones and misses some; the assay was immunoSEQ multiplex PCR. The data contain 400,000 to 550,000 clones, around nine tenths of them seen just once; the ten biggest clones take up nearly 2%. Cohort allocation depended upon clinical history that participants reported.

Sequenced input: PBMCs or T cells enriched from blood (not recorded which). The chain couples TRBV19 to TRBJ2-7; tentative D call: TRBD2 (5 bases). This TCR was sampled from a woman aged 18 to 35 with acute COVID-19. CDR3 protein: CASSPRGSAYEQYF. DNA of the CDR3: TGTGCCAGTAGTCCCCGAGGGTCCGCCTACGAGCAGTACTTC.